The 29 T cell receptor beta chains presented below share a single source sample, sequenced in a study of blood T cell repertoires in COVID-19 (TCRdb year 2020). Receptor amplification or capture employed the immunoSEQ multiplex PCR assay. The clones in this table, taken by TCRdb from immuneACCESS, are in-frame only. Not every clone is retained; where verified, under half of the shortfall comes from an unresolved V gene, and the cause of the rest is unknown. The sample table holds 350,000 to 550,000 clones, of which about 89% were seen once. Approximately 4.3% of the sample goes to the ten largest clones. Sequencing used peripheral blood. Receptor source: a woman aged 25-40 years with acute or convalescent COVID-19.

V usage is TRBV29-1 and J usage is TRBJ2-3, with D possibly being TRBD1 (6 bases). The CDR3 runs 16 residues. Germline V gene lookup returns CDR1 SQVTM and CDR2 ANQGSEA. The V and J ends lost 3 bases and 0 bases respectively, with 16 bases between them. CDR3 in amino acids: CSVETLGQISTDTQYF. The CDR3 coding sequence is TGCAGCGTTGAGACTCTCGGACAGATTAGCACAGATACGCAGTATTTT.

In its sample, this clone was seen once. Written as DNA, the CDR3 is TGCGCCAGCAGCTGGTCCCCGGGGGGGGGTAATACCTACGAGCAGTACTTC. It is translated as CASSWSPGGGNTYEQYF. The chain is built from TRBV5-1 and TRBJ2-7, with 8 positions matching TRBD2. The junction had 13 bases not matched to a gene; V was cut back by 3 bases and J by 2 bases. CDR1 is SGHRS and CDR2 is YFSETQ in the germline V gene. The CDR3 totals 17 residues.

In its sample, this clone was seen a few times. V and J are TRBV5-1 and TRBJ1-1; possible D gene TRBD1, 5 bases. CDR3 size: 15 residues. Between the trimmed V and J ends, which lost 0 bases and 1 base, there was a span of 10 bases. The germline gives CDR1 SGHRS, CDR2 YFSETQ. CDR3 coding DNA: TGCGCCAGCAGCTTGGGGGCGACAGAGAACACTGAAGCTTTCTTT. Amino acids: CASSLGATENTEAFF.

V and J are TRBV4-1 and TRBJ2-4, with 8 bases aligning to TRBD1. CDR1 is MGHRA and CDR2 is YSYEKL in the germline V gene. This CDR3 contains 15 residues. V lost 0 bases to trimming and J lost 5 bases; unmatched junction nucleotides: 3. CDR3 sequence (DNA): TGCGCCAGCAGCCAAGAGCCACAGGGGGAAAACATTCAGTACTTC. Its translation: CASSQEPQGENIQYF.

This clone was seen only once. The chain is built from TRBV5-5 and TRBJ1-4, with D unresolved. V lost 0 bases to trimming and J lost 2 bases, with 8 bases between them. The CDR3 sequence is 15 residues long. Germline V lookup: CDR1 SGHKS, CDR2 YYEKEE (reference sequence). The CDR3 spells CASSLGGDTNEKLFF. The CDR3 nucleotides read TGTGCCAGCAGCTTGGGGGGAGACACTAATGAAAAACTGTTTTTT.

Turning to this clone: Being one base from a much bigger clone, this may be a read error. This sequence joins TRBV12-3 or TRBV12-4 and TRBJ2-5, with a tentative D call TRBD1 (5 bases). The CDR3 length is 12 residues. V was clipped by 6 bases and J by 2 bases, with 7 bases between them. CDR3 residues: CASSSGQETQYF. The CDR3 region has the DNA TGTGCCAGCAGCTCAGGGCAAGAGACCCAGTACTTC.

The rearrangement links TRBV5-1 to TRBJ2-3; TRBD2 matches at 9 bases. Germline V gives CDR1 SGHRS, CDR2 YFSETQ. The CDR3 is 18 residues long. The junction had 9 bases not matched to a gene; V was cut back by 0 bases and J by 1 base. CDR3 sequence: CASSLGSGGTIRTDTQYF. For the CDR3, the DNA is TGCGCCAGCAGCTTGGGAAGCGGGGGGACCATCCGCACAGATACGCAGTATTTT.

The V and J genes are TRBV19 and TRBJ2-1, with 8 bases identical to TRBD1. V shed 4 bases and J 9 bases; nucleotides not matched to a gene: 5. In germline, CDR1 is LNHDA, CDR2 SQIVND (reference sequence). CDR3 length: 13 residues. CDR3 region: CASSTQGAGEQFF. CDR3 nucleotides: TGTGCCAGTAGTACTCAGGGGGCCGGTGAGCAGTTCTTC.

The chain carries TRBV19 and TRBJ2-2, with unresolved D. Germline V CDR1 and CDR2: LNHDA, SQIVND (reference sequence). Trimming removed 2 bases at V and 6 bases at J, with 7 bases between. The CDR3 spans 13 residues. The CDR3 here is CASSIHAAGELFF. Here the CDR3 DNA reads TGTGCCAGTAGTATACATGCAGCCGGGGAGCTGTTTTTT.

The V gene is TRBV6-5, the J gene TRBJ1-2, with D perhaps matching TRBD1 (6 bases). V gave up 6 bases and J gave up 4 bases, with 15 bases separating them. Germline values: CDR1 MNHEY, CDR2 SVGAGI. The CDR3 totals 14 residues. Here the CDR3 DNA reads TGTGCCAGCAGGGATCCCGGGGGGCGCTATGGCTACACCTTC. Its translation is CASRDPGGRYGYTF.

This clone has only one observation. This chain connects TRBV30 to TRBJ1-6, with TRBD1 identical over 9 bases. V shed 5 bases, J shed 8 bases, and the junction held 10 bases outside the gene matches. The CDR3 covers 15 residues. Germline CDR1 GTSNPN, CDR2 SVGIG (reference sequence). Here the CDR3 reads CAWSYTGGYDSPLHF. DNA for the CDR3: TGTGCCTGGTCATATACAGGGGGCTACGATTCACCCCTCCACTTT. Drawing the rest from reference TRBV30 and TRBJ1-6, the complete variable domain is SQTIHQWPATLVQPVGSPLSLECTVEGTSNPNLYWYRQAAGRGLQLLFYSVGIGQISSEVPQNLSASRPQDRQFILSSKKLLLSDSGFYLCAWSYTGGYDSPLHFGNGTRLTVT.

The chain carries TRBV6-5 and TRBJ2-1; 11 bases fit TRBD1. Trimming cost V 10 bases and J 6 bases; bases outside gene matches: 11. The V gene's germline CDR1 is MNHEY and CDR2 SVGAGI. This CDR3 region has 15 residues. The CDR3 here is CATDNSGTGGNEQFF. The DNA for the CDR3 is TGTGCCACCGACAATTCCGGGACAGGGGGCAATGAGCAGTTCTTC.

The V gene is TRBV6-5, the J gene TRBJ1-1; D is unclear. CDR3 length: 14 amino acids. Per germline, CDR1 MNHEY and CDR2 SVGAGI. Between the trimmed V and J ends, which lost 5 bases and 4 bases, there was a span of 14 bases. This CDR3 is CASSNRVSGTEAFF. CDR3 nucleotides: TGTGCCAGCAGTAATAGGGTGAGCGGCACTGAAGCTTTCTTT.

The rearrangement links TRBV6-6 to TRBJ2-2; D perhaps matches TRBD2 (5 bases). Germline V gene lookup returns CDR1 MNHNY and CDR2 SVGAGI (reference sequence). The CDR3 spans 14 residues. V lost 7 bases and J lost 5, with 14 bases in between. CDR3 amino acids: CASTPSRDTGELFF. In nucleotides, the CDR3 is TGTGCCAGCACCCCGTCGAGGGATACCGGGGAGCTGTTTTTT.

The chain carries TRBV6-4 and TRBJ2-1, with D possibly being TRBD1 (7 bases). V lost 0 bases to trimming and J lost 9 bases, with 15 bases between them. The CDR3 loop spans 15 amino acids. The germline V gene encodes CDR1 MRHNA and CDR2 SNTAGT. CDR3: CASSDSAEGAFEQFF. The CDR3 region has the DNA TGTGCCAGCAGTGACTCAGCGGAGGGGGCATTTGAGCAGTTCTTC.

The genes are TRBV4-2 and TRBJ2-1; D not resolved. The CDR3 loop spans 15 amino acids. V lost 4 bases to trimming and J lost 6 bases, with 16 bases between them. Germline V gives CDR1 LGHNA, CDR2 YNFKEQ. Here the CDR3 DNA reads TGTGCCAGCAGCCGTACCCACCCGAGCCCCAATGAGCAGTTCTTC. Translation gives CASSRTHPSPNEQFF.

This chain connects TRBV10-3 to TRBJ2-3; 10 bases are shared with TRBD1. The V gene end was trimmed by 9 bases and the J gene end by 10 bases; junction bases not matched to a gene: 22. The germline gives CDR1 ENHRY, CDR2 SYGVKD. The CDR3 has 17 residues. In DNA, the CDR3 is TGTGCCATTGCCCCGAGACAGGGGGCGGTTTATTCGGGGCCGCAGTATTTT. Amino acid sequence: CAIAPRQGAVYSGPQYF.

The chain joins TRBV13 to TRBJ1-5, with D hard to call. CDR1 and CDR2 from the germline V gene are PRHDT and FYEKMQ (reference sequence). The CDR3 spans 13 residues. V was shortened by 0 bases and J by 4 bases, with 4 bases between the two germline ends. CDR3 DNA sequence: TGTGCCAGCAGCTTAGGACTAAATCAGCCCCAGCATTTT. It codes for CASSLGLNQPQHF.

The chain recombines TRBV6-1 with TRBJ2-3; perhaps TRBD1 as D (6 bases). There are 15 residues in the CDR3. Germline V CDR1 and CDR2: MNHNS, SASEGT. V was pared by 1 base and J by 3 bases, with 11 bases between. The CDR3 region has the DNA TGTGCCAGCAGTGAAGAAGGTAGGGGGACAGATACGCAGTATTTT. Its protein product is CASSEEGRGTDTQYF.

V is TRBV7-2 and J is TRBJ2-3; D may be TRBD1 (6 bases). The CDR3 loop spans 15 amino acids. Germline CDR1 and CDR2: SGHTA and FQGNSA. V was shortened by 2 bases and J by 1 base, with 10 bases between the two germline ends. The CDR3 sequence is CASSLRTDGTDTQYF. CDR3 sequence (DNA): TGTGCCAGCAGCTTAAGGACAGACGGCACAGATACGCAGTATTTT.

The chain couples TRBV30 to TRBJ1-3; D gene ambiguous. V gave up 0 bases and J gave up 0 bases, with 12 bases separating them. Germline V gene sequence: CDR1 GTSNPN, CDR2 SVGIG (reference sequence). The CDR3 contains 16 residues. CDR3 coding DNA: TGTGCCTGGAGTGTACAGAGGACTCCCTCTGGAAACACCATATATTTT. The encoded protein is CAWSVQRTPSGNTIYF.

This chain uses TRBV11-3 with TRBJ2-6; D is ambiguous. The V and J ends lost 0 bases and 0 bases respectively, with 9 bases between them. Per the germline V gene, CDR1 is SGHNT and CDR2 is YENEEA. The length of the CDR3 is 17 residues. CDR3 in amino acids: CASSLDRVTSGANVLTF. CDR3 bases: TGTGCCAGCAGCTTAGATCGAGTCACCTCTGGGGCCAACGTCCTGACTTTC.

The chain has TRBV3-1 (or the pseudogene TRBV3-2) and TRBJ2-7, with 9 positions matching TRBD1. Trimming removed 4 bases from V and 0 bases from J; junction bases left unmatched: 4. Germline values: CDR1 LGHDT, CDR2 YNNKEL (reference sequence). The CDR3 runs 15 residues. The CDR3: CASSPRTGVSYEQYF. In DNA, the CDR3 is TGTGCCAGCAGCCCCAGGACAGGGGTCTCCTACGAGCAGTACTTC.

V and J are TRBV6-5 and TRBJ1-1; D gene ambiguous. The germline V gene encodes CDR1 MNHEY and CDR2 SVGAGI. The CDR3 has 11 residues. The V end lost 7 bases, the J end lost 1 base, and 4 bases lay between the germline ends. The CDR3: CASIRNTEAFF. The CDR3 coding sequence is TGTGCCAGCATTAGGAACACTGAAGCTTTCTTT.

The sample holds one count of this clone. The chain employs TRBV4-1 and TRBJ2-2, with D possibly TRBD1 on 5 matching bases. V lost 0 bases and J 1 base, leaving 6 bases between the germline ends. This CDR3 contains 15 residues. The V gene's germline CDR1 is MGHRA and CDR2 YSYEKL. The CDR3: CASSQEGQNTGELFF. CDR3 DNA: TGCGCCAGCAGCCAAGAAGGACAGAACACCGGGGAGCTGTTTTTT.

The chain employs TRBV9 and TRBJ2-1; 7 bases agree with TRBD2. The CDR3 runs 17 residues. V lost 3 bases to trimming and J lost 0 bases; unmatched junction nucleotides: 9. The germline V gene encodes CDR1 SGDLS and CDR2 YYNGEE. The DNA of the CDR3 is TGTGCCAGCAGCGCGTTGGGGGGGGACCCCTCCTACAATGAGCAGTTCTTC. As protein: CASSALGGDPSYNEQFF.

In DNA form, the CDR3 reads TGCAGCGTCCACGCCCCGGAGGGCACTGAAGCTTTCTTT. It encodes CSVHAPEGTEAFF. The chain has TRBV29-1 and TRBJ1-1; D is unresolved. In germline, CDR1 is SQVTM, CDR2 ANQGSEA. V was clipped by 6 bases and J by 4 bases, with 15 bases between them. The length of the CDR3 is 13 residues.

V usage is TRBV30 and J usage is TRBJ2-1; 12 bases fit TRBD1. There are 17 residues in the CDR3. Germline CDR1 is GTSNPN and CDR2 is SVGIG (reference sequence). V gave up 1 base and J gave up 5 bases; unmatched junction bases: 9. CDR3 bases: TGTGCCTGGAGTGGGGACAGGGGGCGGATAAATAACAATGAGCAGTTCTTC. Protein: CAWSGDRGRINNNEQFF. The variable domain in full, with the rest retrieved from reference TRBV30 and TRBJ2-1, is SQTIHQWPATLVQPVGSPLSLECTVEGTSNPNLYWYRQAAGRGLQLLFYSVGIGQISSEVPQNLSASRPQDRQFILSSKKLLLSDSGFYLCAWSGDRGRINNNEQFFGPGTRLTVL.

Concerning this clone itself: The same CDR3 also results from other DNA sequences found in this sample. The rearrangement uses TRBV29-1 and TRBJ2-7, with 7 bases aligning to TRBD1. Per the germline V gene, CDR1 is SQVTM and CDR2 is ANQGSEA. V dropped 6 bases and J dropped 4; count of bases not matched to a gene: 3. The CDR3 has 11 amino acids. Here the CDR3 DNA reads TGCAGCGTCGGGGACAGTTACGAGCAGTACTTC. This sequence encodes CSVGDSYEQYF.